The entry below gives a single T cell receptor beta chain sequence along with its context. This entry comes from a study of cytomegalovirus exposure and HLA in healthy donors. Study in general: For the approximately 400 genotyped donors, 65% to 90% fell within the Caucasian-associated ancestry cluster.

Deletions cut 2 bases from V and 1 base from J, with 13 bases between. The CDR3 is 16 residues long. Germline CDR1 is LGHNA and CDR2 is YNFKEQ. Both 60 Vbeta primers and 13 Jbeta primers went into the PCR. Profiling relied on immunoSEQ multiplex PCR, and the TCRdb table lists in-frame clones only, not all of them. The sample consists of 130,000 or so clones, over 75% of them appearing once. The receptor comes from a man aged 30 to 45 in good health and CMV-seronegative. The sample taken for sequencing was PBMCs. The chain is built from TRBV4-2 and TRBJ2-3; TRBD2 is a possible D gene (5 bases). This CDR3 is CASSQSRGTGTDTQYF. The DNA of the CDR3 is TGTGCCAGCAGCCAAAGTCGGGGTACTGGCACAGATACGCAGTATTTT.